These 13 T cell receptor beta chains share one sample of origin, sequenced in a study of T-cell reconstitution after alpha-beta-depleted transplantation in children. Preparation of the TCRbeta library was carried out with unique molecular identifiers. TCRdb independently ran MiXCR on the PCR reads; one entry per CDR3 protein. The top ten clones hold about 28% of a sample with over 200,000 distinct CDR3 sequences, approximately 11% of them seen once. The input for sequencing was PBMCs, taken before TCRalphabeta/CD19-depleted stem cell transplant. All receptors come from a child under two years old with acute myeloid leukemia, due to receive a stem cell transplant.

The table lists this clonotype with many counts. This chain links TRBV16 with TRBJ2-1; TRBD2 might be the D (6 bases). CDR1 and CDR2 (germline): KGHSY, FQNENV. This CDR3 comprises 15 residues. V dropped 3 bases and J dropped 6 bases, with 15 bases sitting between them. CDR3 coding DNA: TGTGCCAGCAGCCAGACTAGTAATTCGGTCAATGAGCAGTTCTTC. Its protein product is CASSQTSNSVNEQFF.

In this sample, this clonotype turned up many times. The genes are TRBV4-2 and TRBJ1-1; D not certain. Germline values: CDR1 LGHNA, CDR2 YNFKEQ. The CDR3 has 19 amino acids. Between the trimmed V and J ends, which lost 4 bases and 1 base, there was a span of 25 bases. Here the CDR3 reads CASSPPSVIQAAPNTEAFF. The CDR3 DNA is TGTGCCAGCAGCCCCCCCTCGGTGATCCAGGCCGCCCCGAACACTGAAGCTTTCTTT.

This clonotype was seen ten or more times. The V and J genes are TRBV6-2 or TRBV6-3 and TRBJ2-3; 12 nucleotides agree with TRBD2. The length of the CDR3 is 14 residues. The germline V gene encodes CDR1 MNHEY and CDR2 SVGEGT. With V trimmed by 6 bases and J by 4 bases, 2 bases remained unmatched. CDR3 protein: CASRLAGGSDTQYF. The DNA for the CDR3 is TGTGCCAGCAGACTAGCGGGAGGTTCAGATACGCAGTATTTT.

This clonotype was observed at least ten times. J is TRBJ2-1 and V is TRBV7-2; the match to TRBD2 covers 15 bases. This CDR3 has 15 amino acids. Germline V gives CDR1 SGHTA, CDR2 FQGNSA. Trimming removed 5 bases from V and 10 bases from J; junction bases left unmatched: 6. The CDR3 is CASSPPGTSGREQFF. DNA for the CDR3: TGTGCCAGCAGCCCCCCCGGGACTAGCGGGAGGGAGCAGTTCTTC.

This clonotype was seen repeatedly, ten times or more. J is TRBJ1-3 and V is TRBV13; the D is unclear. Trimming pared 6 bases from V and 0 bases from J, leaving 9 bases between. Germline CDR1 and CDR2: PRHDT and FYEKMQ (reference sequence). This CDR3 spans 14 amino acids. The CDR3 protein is CASSYDHSGNTIYF. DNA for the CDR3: TGTGCCAGCAGTTACGATCACTCTGGAAACACCATATATTTT. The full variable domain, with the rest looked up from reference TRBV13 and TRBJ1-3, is AAGVIQSPRHLIKEKRETATLKCYPIPRHDTVYWYQQGPGQDPQFLISFYEKMQSDKGSIPDRFSAQQFSDYHSELNMSSLELGDSALYFCASSYDHSGNTIYFGEGSWLTVV.

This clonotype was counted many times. The CDR3 protein is CASSVRNNSPLHF. The CDR3 nucleotides read TGTGCCAGCAGCGTTCGGAATAATTCACCCCTCCACTTT. The V gene is TRBV12-3 or TRBV12-4, the J gene TRBJ1-6; D is ambiguous. Trimming shortened V by 6 bases and J by 5 bases, and 8 bases separated the two germline ends. The CDR3 has 13 residues.

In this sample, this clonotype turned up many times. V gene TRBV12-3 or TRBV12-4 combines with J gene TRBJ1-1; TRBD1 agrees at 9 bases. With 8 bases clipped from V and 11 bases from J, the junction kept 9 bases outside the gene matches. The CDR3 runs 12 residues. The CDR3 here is CASRGTGREAFF. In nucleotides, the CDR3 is TGTGCCAGCCGTGGGACAGGGCGGGAGGCTTTCTTT.

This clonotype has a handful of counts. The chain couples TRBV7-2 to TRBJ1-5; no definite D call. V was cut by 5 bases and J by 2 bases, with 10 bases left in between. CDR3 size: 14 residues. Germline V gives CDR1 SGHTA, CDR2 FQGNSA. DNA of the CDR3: TGTGCCAGCAGCCAAAACATGGGCAATCAGCCCCAGCATTTT. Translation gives CASSQNMGNQPQHF. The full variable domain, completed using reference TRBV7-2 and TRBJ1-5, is GAGVSQSPSNKVTEKGKDVELRCDPISGHTALYWYRQSLGQGLEFLIYFQGNSAPDKSGLPSDRFSAERTGGSVSTLTIQRTQQEDSAVYLCASSQNMGNQPQHFGDGTRLSIL.

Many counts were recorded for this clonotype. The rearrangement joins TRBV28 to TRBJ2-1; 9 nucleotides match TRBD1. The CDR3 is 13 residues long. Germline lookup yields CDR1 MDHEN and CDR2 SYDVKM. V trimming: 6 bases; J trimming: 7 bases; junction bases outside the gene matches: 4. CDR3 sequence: CASSWTGANEQFF. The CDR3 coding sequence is TGTGCCAGCAGCTGGACAGGGGCAAATGAGCAGTTCTTC.

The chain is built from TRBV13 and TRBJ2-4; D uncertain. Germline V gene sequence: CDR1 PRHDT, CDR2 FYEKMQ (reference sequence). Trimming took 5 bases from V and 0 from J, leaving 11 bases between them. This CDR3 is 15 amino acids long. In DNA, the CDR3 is TGTGCCAGCAGCGAAAGCCAGGTAGCCAAAAACATTCAGTACTTC. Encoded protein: CASSESQVAKNIQYF.

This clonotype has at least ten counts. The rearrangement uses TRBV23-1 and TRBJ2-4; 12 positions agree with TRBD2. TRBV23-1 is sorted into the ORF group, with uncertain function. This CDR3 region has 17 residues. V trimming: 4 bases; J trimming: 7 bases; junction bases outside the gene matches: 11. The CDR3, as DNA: TGCGCCAGCAGTCCCACCAGACTAGCGGGGGATAGCAACATTCAGTACTTC. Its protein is CASSPTRLAGDSNIQYF.

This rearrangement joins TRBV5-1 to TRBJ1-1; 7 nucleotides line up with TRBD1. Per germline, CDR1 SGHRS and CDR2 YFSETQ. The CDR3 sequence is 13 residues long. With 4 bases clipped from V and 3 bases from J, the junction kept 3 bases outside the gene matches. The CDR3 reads CASSAQGYTEAFF. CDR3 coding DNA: TGCGCCAGCAGCGCACAGGGGTACACTGAAGCTTTCTTT.

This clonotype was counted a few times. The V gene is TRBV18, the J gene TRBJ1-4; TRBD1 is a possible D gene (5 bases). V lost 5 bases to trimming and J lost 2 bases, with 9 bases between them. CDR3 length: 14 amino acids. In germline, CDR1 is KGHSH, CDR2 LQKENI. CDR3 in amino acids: CASSGTATNEKLFF. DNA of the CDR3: TGTGCCAGCTCAGGGACGGCTACTAATGAAAAACTGTTTTTT. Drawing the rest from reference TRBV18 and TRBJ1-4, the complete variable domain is NAGVMQNPRHLVRRRGQEARLRCSPMKGHSHVYWYRQLPEEGLKFMVYLQKENIIDESGMPKERFSAEFPKEGPSILRIQQVVRGDSAAYFCASSGTATNEKLFFGSGTQLSVL.